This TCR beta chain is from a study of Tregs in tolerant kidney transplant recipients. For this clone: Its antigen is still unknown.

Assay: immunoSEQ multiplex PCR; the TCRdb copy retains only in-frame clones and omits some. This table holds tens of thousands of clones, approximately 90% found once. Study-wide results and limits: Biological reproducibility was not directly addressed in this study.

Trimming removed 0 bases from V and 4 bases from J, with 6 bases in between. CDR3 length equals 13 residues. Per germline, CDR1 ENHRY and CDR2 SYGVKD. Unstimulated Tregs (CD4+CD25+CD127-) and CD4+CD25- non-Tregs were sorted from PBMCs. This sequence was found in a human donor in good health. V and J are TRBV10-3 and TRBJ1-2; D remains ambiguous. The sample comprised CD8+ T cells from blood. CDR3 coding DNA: TGTGCCATCAGTGAGTCGTATCTCTATGGCTACACCTTC. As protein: CAISESYLYGYTF.